The entry below gives a single T cell receptor (beta chain) sequence along with its context. Antigen: not known. This entry comes from a study of cytomegalovirus exposure and HLA in healthy donors. Study-level findings and limits: According to the study, around 150 TCR beta chains were cytomegalovirus-associated. Reportedly, a later analysis found an Asian-associated ancestry cluster had fewer N-insertions than the roughly 700-donor mean. For most TCR sequences rarity was the rule, although some public TCRs occurred in many donors.

In nominal health when sampled, donors likely had unrecorded immune exposures nonetheless. The CDR3 is 16 amino acids. With 8 bases clipped from V and 6 bases from J, the junction kept 15 bases outside the gene matches. The germline V gene has CDR1 SNHLY and CDR2 FYNNEI. The PCR employed 60 Vbeta primers together with 13 Jbeta primers. Assay used: immunoSEQ multiplex PCR; TCRdb lists only in-frame clones, some missing. The table has roughly 88,000 clones, less than 85% seen once; the top ten hold around 5%. The source of this sequence is a man younger than 40 in good health and CMV-seropositive. The chain recombines TRBV2 with TRBJ2-1; 8 bases line up with TRBD2. Input material: PBMCs. CDR3 amino acids: CASGIEGAGVGNEQFF. The CDR3 DNA is TGTGCCAGCGGCATCGAGGGAGCGGGGGTTGGCAATGAGCAGTTCTTC.